A selection of T cell receptor beta chains follows, all from one sample in a study of T cells in Graves' hyperthyroidism and ophthalmopathy. A single record per CDR3 protein comes from TCRdb applying MiXCR to the multiplex PCR reads. The sample lists a few hundred thousand distinct CDR3 sequences, roughly 17% occurring once. The specimen sequenced was blood. Receptors were obtained from a young woman with Graves' ophthalmopathy. CDR3s include the opening cysteine and the closing phenylalanine or tryptophan. The D gene is left open where the match is weak. Expanded clones are given a class, and other clones once, few, many or no size at all.

d_call j_call clone_size cdr3_length v_call cdr3_aa cdr3_nt
- TRBJ2-5 - 13 TRBV20-1 CSASVAGRETQYF TGCAGTGCTAGTGTGGCAGGGCGAGAGACCCAGTACTTC
TRBD1 TRBJ2-1 many 16 TRBV5-1 CASSGQGQGAVNEQFF TGCGCCAGCAGCGGACAGGGACAGGGGGCGGTCAATGAGCAGTTCTTC
- TRBJ2-3 few 14 TRBV28 CASGALFGEDTQYF TGTGCCAGCGGGGCTCTCTTCGGGGAAGATACGCAGTATTTT
- TRBJ2-2 many 14 TRBV30 CAWRPVRNTGELFF TGTGCCTGGAGGCCTGTGCGGAACACCGGGGAGCTGTTTTTT
- TRBJ2-7 many 14 TRBV7-2 CASSPGLRTYEQYF TGTGCCAGCAGCCCCGGGTTACGCACCTACGAGCAGTACTTC
- TRBJ1-2 - 16 TRBV5-1 CASSRNAIGQNYGYTF TGCGCCAGCAGCCGAAATGCGATCGGACAAAACTATGGCTACACCTTC
TRBD2 TRBJ2-1 - 16 TRBV7-2 CASRGGTSGRAYEQFF TGTGCCAGCAGGGGAGGGACTAGCGGGAGGGCTTATGAGCAGTTCTTC
TRBD1 TRBJ1-6 few 17 TRBV5-8 CASSTRDRDSYNSPLHF TGTGCCAGCAGCACCCGGGACAGGGACTCCTATAATTCACCCCTCCACTTT
- TRBJ1-6 - 15 TRBV25-1 CAWNHRSSYNSPLHF TGTGCCTGGAACCACAGGAGCTCCTATAATTCACCCCTCCACTTT
- TRBJ1-1 many 14 TRBV27 CASSLSHLNTEAFF TGTGCCAGCAGTTTAAGTCACCTGAACACTGAAGCTTTCTTT
TRBD1 TRBJ1-5 many 15 TRBV6-1 CASDGTGARNQPQHF TGTGCCAGTGACGGAACAGGGGCGAGGAATCAGCCCCAGCATTTT
- TRBJ1-5 many 14 TRBV2 CASSVQGRSQPQHF TGTGCCAGCAGTGTACAGGGAAGGAGTCAGCCCCAGCATTTT
- TRBJ1-5 many 18 TRBV30 CACKPWAHSQNSNQPQHF TGTGCCTGTAAGCCTTGGGCCCACTCACAGAATAGCAATCAGCCCCAGCATTTT
- TRBJ1-5 - 13 TRBV10-2 CASSESAGQPQHF TGCGCCAGCAGTGAGTCGGCAGGGCAGCCCCAGCATTTT
TRBD2 TRBJ2-7 - 16 TRBV20-1 CSARGLAGGFTYEQYF TGCAGTGCCCGGGGACTAGCGGGAGGATTTACCTACGAGCAGTACTTC
TRBD1 TRBJ2-2 few 14 TRBV7-9 CASSFDRGGGELFF TGTGCCAGCAGCTTTGACAGGGGTGGCGGGGAGCTGTTTTTT
- TRBJ2-3 many 12 TRBV18 CASSHTWNTQYF TGTGCCAGCTCACATACCTGGAATACGCAGTATTTT
TRBD1 TRBJ1-1 - 15 TRBV5-1 CASSLATGKITEAFF TGCGCCAGCAGCTTGGCGACAGGGAAGATCACTGAAGCTTTCTTT
- TRBJ1-1 many 13 TRBV3-1 CASSPIVGTEAFF TGTGCCAGCAGCCCCATCGTTGGCACTGAAGCTTTCTTT
- TRBJ2-1 - 12 TRBV29-1 CSVEADYNEQFF TGCAGCGTTGAAGCAGACTACAATGAGCAGTTCTTC
TRBD1 TRBJ2-1 - 14 TRBV6-2/TRBV6-3 CASSFGQGADEQFF TGTGCCAGCAGTTTCGGACAGGGGGCGGATGAGCAGTTCTTC
TRBD1 TRBJ2-7 many 14 TRBV28 CASTRDRGSFEQYF TGTGCCAGCACCAGGGACAGGGGGTCTTTCGAGCAGTACTTC
TRBD1 TRBJ2-1 - 15 TRBV4-3 CASSQVGTANNEQFF TGCGCCAGCAGCCAAGTCGGGACAGCGAACAATGAGCAGTTCTTC
- TRBJ2-7 few 11 TRBV7-3 CASSPPGEQYF TGTGCCAGCAGCCCTCCGGGGGAGCAGTACTTC
- TRBJ1-6 many 18 TRBV11-2 CASSFNRDRDTSNSPLHF TGTGCCAGCAGCTTCAATAGGGACCGGGACACTTCTAATTCACCCCTCCACTTT
- TRBJ2-6 - 15 TRBV10-3 CAISQDSSGANVLTF TGTGCCATCAGTCAGGACAGCTCTGGGGCCAACGTCCTGACTTTC
- TRBJ1-2 few 16 TRBV11-1 CASSSHGGSANYGYTF TGTGCCAGCAGCTCCCACGGGGGTTCCGCTAACTATGGCTACACCTTC
- TRBJ1-1 - 13 TRBV4-2 CASSQALGLEAFF TGTGCCAGCAGCCAAGCACTGGGACTTGAAGCTTTCTTT
- TRBJ1-1 - 14 TRBV20-1 CSARSPGPNTEAFF TGCAGTGCTAGAAGCCCCGGACCGAACACTGAAGCTTTCTTT
TRBD2 TRBJ2-3 many 15 TRBV5-1 CASSLVSGGTDTQYF TGCGCCAGCAGCTTGGTCTCGGGGGGTACAGATACGCAGTATTTT
TRBD1 TRBJ1-4 - 14 TRBV6-1 CASSDPGQGRKLFF TGTGCCAGCAGTGATCCGGGACAGGGGAGAAAACTGTTTTTT
TRBD1 TRBJ1-4 many 15 TRBV9 CASSVVDRGREKLFF TGTGCCAGCAGCGTAGTGGACAGGGGCAGGGAAAAACTGTTTTTT
- TRBJ1-2 - 13 TRBV12-3/TRBV12-4 CATSQGPNYGYTF TGTGCCACCAGTCAGGGGCCAAACTATGGCTACACCTTC
TRBD1 TRBJ2-7 many 15 TRBV11-2 CASSFDRGPYYEQYF TGTGCCAGCAGCTTTGACAGGGGGCCCTACTACGAGCAGTACTTC
TRBD1 TRBJ2-1 many 15 TRBV20-1 CSARGVYRGFDEQFF TGCAGTGCTAGGGGTGTCTACAGGGGTTTCGATGAGCAGTTCTTC
- TRBJ2-1 many 12 TRBV7-9 CASSLVGETQFF TGTGCCAGCAGCTTAGTTGGCGAGACGCAGTTCTTC
TRBD1 TRBJ1-5 - 15 TRBV4-3 CASSQNRDSNQPQHF TGCGCCAGCAGCCAGAACCGGGACAGTAATCAGCCCCAGCATTTT
- TRBJ1-5 many 12 TRBV28 CASKGPNQPQHF TGTGCCAGCAAGGGCCCCAATCAGCCCCAGCATTTT
- TRBJ1-1 many 15 TRBV30 CAWSKTAVMNTEAFF TGTGCCTGGAGTAAGACAGCAGTCATGAACACTGAAGCTTTCTTT
- TRBJ1-1 many 16 TRBV7-3 CASSLSAGGRSTEAFF TGTGCCAGCAGCTTATCTGCCGGAGGGCGTAGCACTGAAGCTTTCTTT
- TRBJ2-7 many 13 TRBV9 CASSPGEHYEQYF TGTGCCAGCAGCCCCGGGGAGCACTACGAGCAGTACTTC
TRBD1 TRBJ1-4 - 12 TRBV30 CAWETGSEKLFF TGTGCCTGGGAGACAGGGTCCGAAAAACTGTTTTTT
- TRBJ1-6 - 17 TRBV7-9 CASSLNTRHPGVSPLHF TGTGCCAGCAGCTTAAACACAAGACACCCTGGCGTCTCACCCCTCCACTTT
TRBD2 TRBJ2-1 many 13 TRBV20-1 CSANPTSVGEQFF TGCAGTGCTAACCCGACTAGCGTTGGTGAGCAGTTCTTC
- TRBJ2-7 few 15 TRBV30 CAWSVVDRNSYEQYF TGTGCCTGGAGTGTTGTGGACAGAAATTCCTACGAGCAGTACTTC